These T cell receptor beta chains were read from a single sample in a study of T cells in localized non-small cell lung cancer. The protocol was immunoSEQ multiplex PCR, while the TCRdb copy is restricted to in-frame clones and leaves out a portion. The sample records approximately 3,100 clones, approximately 30% being singletons. The material was lung tumor tissue, obtained before any cancer treatment. All receptors derive from a man aged 40 to 70 with stage III lung adenocarcinoma. The conserved cysteine and the conserved F or W are not part of the CDR3 here.

v_call,j_call,cdr3_aa
TRBV19,TRBJ1-1,ASSSQGPRNTEAF
TRBV6-8,TRBJ1-1,ASSQGGHTEAF
TRBV2,TRBJ1-3,ASSERGGGNTIY
TRBV6-8,TRBJ2-2,ASSLPRLNTGELF
TRBV6-8,TRBJ2-4,ASRIYAETEVAKNIQY
TRBV9,TRBJ2-5,ASRQGKETQY
TRBV11-3,TRBJ1-6,ASSLGQDLSPLH
TRBV5-1,TRBJ1-1,ASSRSGTANTEAF
TRBV9,TRBJ2-1,ASSVGGQSEQF
TRBV15,TRBJ2-3,ATSRDGAGGTDTQY
TRBV19,TRBJ1-5,ASSPGPSPNQPQH
TRBV11-3,TRBJ2-7,ASSLNAGTGALEQY
TRBV9,TRBJ2-1,ASSGEPTGRTYNEQF
TRBV30,TRBJ2-4,AWSQLDIQY
TRBV28,TRBJ2-3,ASSLARGRSDTQY
TRBV19,TRBJ2-3,ASSSSGITDTQY
TRBV19,TRBJ2-7,ASSRAPTYEQY
TRBV12-2,TRBJ1-4,ASRQMGTSNEKLF
TRBV28,TRBJ1-5,ASSFTRNQPQH
TRBV11-3,TRBJ1-3,ASSERGRLSGNTIY
TRBV5-1,TRBJ2-5,ASSFLPGVETQY
TRBV5-1,TRBJ2-3,ASSLGGGADTQY
TRBV11-3,TRBJ1-4,ASTRTGASNEKLF
TRBV28,TRBJ1-5,ASSQSNQPQH
TRBV9,TRBJ2-7,ASIGDRVSYEQY
TRBV28,TRBJ2-7,ASSLGDRGEQY
TRBV6-8,TRBJ2-3,ASSRMVAGAGDTQY
TRBV6-7,TRBJ2-4,ASSEGPGTHIQY
TRBV11-3,TRBJ2-3,ASSLDLRVEITQY
TRBV5-1,TRBJ2-2,ASSLGPVTNTGELF
TRBV6-8,TRBJ1-6,ASSYPRYPGPHSPLH
TRBV28,TRBJ1-6,ASSSIFGVTLH
TRBV11-3,TRBJ1-5,ASSLMTGPNQPQH
TRBV25-1,TRBJ2-3,ASSPGRSTDTQY
TRBV28,TRBJ2-7,ASSLHRDLTYEQY
TRBV9,TRBJ1-1,ASSPKGNTEAF
TRBV7-2,TRBJ2-2,ASSSGGTGELF
TRBV28,TRBJ1-5,ASSEMQGPQPQH
TRBV11-3,TRBJ2-7,ASSLRGTTYEQY
TRBV25-1,TRBJ2-3,ASIPPGLAGVGDTQY
TRBV2,TRBJ1-4,ASRGGVVGKLF